This is a list of T cell receptor beta chains from one sample in a study of T cell responses to AZD1222 COVID-19 vaccine. TCRdb's copy holds only in-frame clones and misses some; the assay was immunoSEQ multiplex PCR. Of about 97,000 clones listed, approximately 90% are singletons. The sample consisted of peripheral blood, taken on day 0 of AZD1222 vaccination. The receptors were sampled from an adult in good health. The CDR3 runs from the conserved cysteine through the conserved F or W. The D gene is left open where the match is weak.

V gene: TRBV15; D gene: TRBD2; J gene: TRBJ2-7; CDR3 protein: CATSRDPTSGLREQYF; CDR3 DNA: TGTGCCACCAGCAGAGATCCAACTAGCGGGCTTCGGGAGCAGTACTTC
V gene: TRBV18; D gene: .; J gene: TRBJ1-5; CDR3 protein: CASSPGQHNQPQHF; CDR3 DNA: TGTGCCAGCTCACCTGGACAGCACAATCAGCCCCAGCATTTT
V gene: TRBV4-1; D gene: TRBD2; J gene: TRBJ2-3; CDR3 protein: CASSSLAGGPEDTQYF; CDR3 DNA: TGCGCCAGCAGCTCTCTAGCGGGGGGGCCGGAGGATACGCAGTATTTT
V gene: TRBV2; D gene: .; J gene: TRBJ1-5; CDR3 protein: CASTPAGGRNQPQHF; CDR3 DNA: TGTGCCAGCACCCCCGCCGGGGGAAGGAATCAGCCCCAGCATTTT
V gene: TRBV11-2; D gene: .; J gene: TRBJ1-2; CDR3 protein: CASRSAGAIRGYTF; CDR3 DNA: TGTGCCAGCAGATCTGCCGGGGCGATCAGGGGCTACACCTTC
V gene: TRBV19; D gene: .; J gene: TRBJ1-2; CDR3 protein: CASSRVFGYTF; CDR3 DNA: TGTGCCAGTAGTAGAGTCTTCGGCTACACCTTC
V gene: TRBV6-5; D gene: TRBD1; J gene: TRBJ1-2; CDR3 protein: CASRIDRGGYGYTF; CDR3 DNA: TGTGCCAGCAGAATCGACAGGGGGGGCTATGGCTACACCTTC
V gene: TRBV10-2; D gene: TRBD2; J gene: TRBJ2-3; CDR3 protein: CASSESELADTDTQYF; CDR3 DNA: TGCGCCAGCAGTGAGTCGGAGCTAGCGGACACAGATACGCAGTATTTT
V gene: TRBV19; D gene: TRBD1; J gene: TRBJ1-6; CDR3 protein: CASTENAGTVRSPLHF; CDR3 DNA: TGTGCCAGTACGGAGAACGCCGGGACAGTACGTTCACCCCTCCACTTT
V gene: TRBV7-9; D gene: .; J gene: TRBJ1-4; CDR3 protein: CASSLGTKLFF; CDR3 DNA: TGTGCCAGCAGCTTAGGTACAAAACTGTTTTTT
V gene: TRBV7-9; D gene: .; J gene: TRBJ1-6; CDR3 protein: CASSLARISTLHF; CDR3 DNA: TGTGCCAGCAGCTTAGCCAGGATTTCGACCCTCCACTTT
V gene: TRBV5-1; D gene: .; J gene: TRBJ2-3; CDR3 protein: CASSLFLVGTSGTTQYF; CDR3 DNA: TGCGCCAGCAGCTTGTTTCTTGTCGGGACATCGGGAACAACGCAGTATTTT
V gene: TRBV19; D gene: TRBD2; J gene: TRBJ2-1; CDR3 protein: CASSLILAGVQGEQFF; CDR3 DNA: TGTGCCAGTAGTCTGATACTAGCGGGGGTACAGGGAGAGCAGTTCTTC
V gene: TRBV28; D gene: .; J gene: TRBJ1-2; CDR3 protein: CASSNSLLLGYGYTF; CDR3 DNA: TGTGCCAGTTCAAACAGCCTCCTCTTGGGCTATGGCTACACCTTC
V gene: TRBV7-9; D gene: .; J gene: TRBJ2-2; CDR3 protein: CASSLAQGNTGELFF; CDR3 DNA: TGTGCCAGCAGCTTAGCGCAAGGGAACACCGGGGAGCTGTTTTTT
V gene: TRBV10-2; D gene: TRBD1; J gene: TRBJ1-2; CDR3 protein: CASSGPEGQGAIGYTF; CDR3 DNA: TGCGCCAGCAGTGGGCCAGAGGGACAGGGGGCGATCGGCTACACCTTC
V gene: TRBV19; D gene: TRBD1; J gene: TRBJ2-1; CDR3 protein: CASRNRQGGNEQFF; CDR3 DNA: TGTGCCAGTAGAAATAGACAGGGTGGCAATGAGCAGTTCTTC
V gene: TRBV3-1/TRBV3-2; D gene: .; J gene: TRBJ1-6; CDR3 protein: CASSQGGYNSPLHF; CDR3 DNA: TGTGCCAGCAGCCAAGGGGGTTATAATTCACCCCTCCACTTT
V gene: TRBV19; D gene: TRBD1; J gene: TRBJ1-1; CDR3 protein: CASSWTGGAGEAFF; CDR3 DNA: TGTGCCAGTAGTTGGACAGGGGGCGCGGGTGAAGCTTTCTTT
V gene: TRBV7-8; D gene: .; J gene: TRBJ2-2; CDR3 protein: CASSIQITGELFF; CDR3 DNA: TGTGCCAGCAGCATACAGATCACCGGGGAGCTGTTTTTT
V gene: TRBV6-5; D gene: .; J gene: TRBJ1-4; CDR3 protein: CASSTTGKHNEKLFF; CDR3 DNA: TGTGCCAGCAGTACTACAGGGAAACATAATGAAAAACTGTTTTTT
V gene: TRBV28; D gene: .; J gene: TRBJ1-4; CDR3 protein: CASSPAAGEKLFF; CDR3 DNA: TGTGCCAGCAGCCCTGCAGCAGGGGAAAAACTGTTTTTT
V gene: TRBV7-9; D gene: .; J gene: TRBJ2-3; CDR3 protein: CASSSLPTDTQYF; CDR3 DNA: TGTGCCAGCAGCTCCCTCCCCACAGATACGCAGTATTTT